This T cell receptor beta chain was obtained from a study of cytomegalovirus exposure and HLA in healthy donors. Comments on this clone: What it recognizes is unknown.

PCR amplification relied on 60 Vbeta primers (plus 13 Jbeta primers). The repertoire was sequenced with immunoSEQ multiplex PCR; TCRdb's copy has only in-frame clones and lacks some. The top ten clones hold 14% of a sample with tens of thousands of clones, around 70% of them seen once. This CDR3 has 13 residues. J lost 3 bases, V lost 0 bases, and 0 bases had no gene match. CDR1 and CDR2 from the germline V gene are SGDLS and YYNGEE. Study-level results: A later analysis reportedly identified an Asian-associated ancestry cluster as carrying fewer N-insertions than the roughly 700-donor mean.

The sequencing sample was made of PBMCs. The chain links TRBV9 to TRBJ2-7; 7 bases are shared with TRBD1. This TCR was sampled from a male donor in good health and CMV-seropositive. The CDR3 loop is CASSVDRGYEQYF. The CDR3, as DNA: TGTGCCAGCAGCGTAGACAGGGGCTACGAGCAGTACTTC.